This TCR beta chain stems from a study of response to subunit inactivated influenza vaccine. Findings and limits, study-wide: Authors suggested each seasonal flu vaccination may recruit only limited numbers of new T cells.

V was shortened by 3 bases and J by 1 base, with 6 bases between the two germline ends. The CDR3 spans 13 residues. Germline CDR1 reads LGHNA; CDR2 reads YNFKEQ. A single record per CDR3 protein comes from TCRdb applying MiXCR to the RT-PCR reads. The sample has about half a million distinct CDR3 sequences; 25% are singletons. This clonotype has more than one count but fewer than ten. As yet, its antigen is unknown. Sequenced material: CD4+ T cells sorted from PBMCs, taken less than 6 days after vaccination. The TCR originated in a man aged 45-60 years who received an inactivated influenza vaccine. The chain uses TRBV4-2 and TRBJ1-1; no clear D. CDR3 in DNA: TGTGCCAGCAGCCACGAAGGGAACACTGAAGCTTTCTTT. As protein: CASSHEGNTEAFF.